Here is one TCR beta chain with its context. Its cognate antigen is unknown. This sample was included in a study of shared clonotypes between healthy human individuals. Whole-study results and caveats: Among the subsets, naive ones generally showed larger estimated richness than memory ones.

Clones were read by immunoSEQ multiplex PCR, and TCRdb kept only the in-frame ones, dropping some. Here the sample spans around 2,000,000 clones, 95% being singletons. This CDR3 is built from 13 residues. Germline-derived CDR1 and CDR2 are SGDLS and YYNGEE. Trimming removed 0 bases at V and 10 bases at J, with 10 bases between. This chain connects TRBV9 to TRBJ2-2; tentative D call: TRBD2 (5 bases). The sample was naive CD4+ T cells sorted from blood. The subset is: CD45RA+ positively selected. This receptor was identified in a man younger than 30 in good health. CDR3 nucleotides: TGTGCCAGCAGCGTAGTCGAGGGAGCGGAGCTGTTTTTT. Amino acids: CASSVVEGAELFF.